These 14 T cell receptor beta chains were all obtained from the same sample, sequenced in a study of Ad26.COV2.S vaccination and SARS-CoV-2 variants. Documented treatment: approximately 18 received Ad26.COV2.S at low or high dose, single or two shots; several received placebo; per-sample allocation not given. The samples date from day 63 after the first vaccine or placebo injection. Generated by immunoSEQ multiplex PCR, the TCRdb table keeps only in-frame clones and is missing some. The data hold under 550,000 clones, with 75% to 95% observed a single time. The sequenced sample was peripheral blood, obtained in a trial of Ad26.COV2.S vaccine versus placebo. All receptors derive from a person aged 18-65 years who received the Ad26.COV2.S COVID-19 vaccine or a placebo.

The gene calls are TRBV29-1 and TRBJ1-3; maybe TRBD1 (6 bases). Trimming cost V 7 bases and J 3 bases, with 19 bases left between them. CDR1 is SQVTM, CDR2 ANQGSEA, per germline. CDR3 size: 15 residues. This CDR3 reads CSARAGGIGGNTIYF. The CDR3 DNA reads TGCAGCGCCAGGGCGGGGGGCATAGGTGGAAACACCATATATTTT.

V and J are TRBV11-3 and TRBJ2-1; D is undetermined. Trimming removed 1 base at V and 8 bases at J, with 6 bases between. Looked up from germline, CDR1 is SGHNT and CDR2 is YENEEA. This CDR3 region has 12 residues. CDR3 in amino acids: CASSLVPHEQFF. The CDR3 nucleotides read TGTGCCAGCAGCTTAGTGCCCCATGAGCAGTTCTTC.

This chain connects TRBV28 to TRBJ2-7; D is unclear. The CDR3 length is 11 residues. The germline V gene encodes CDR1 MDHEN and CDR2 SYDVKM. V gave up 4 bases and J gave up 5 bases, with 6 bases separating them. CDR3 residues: CASSSINEQYF. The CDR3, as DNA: TGTGCCAGCAGTTCTATCAACGAGCAGTACTTC.

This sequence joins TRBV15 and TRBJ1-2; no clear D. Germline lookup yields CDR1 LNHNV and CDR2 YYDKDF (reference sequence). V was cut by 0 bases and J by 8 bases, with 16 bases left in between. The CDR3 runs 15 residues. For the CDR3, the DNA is TGTGCCACCAGCAGAGATTTAGCGTCTGGAGCGGGCTACACCTTC. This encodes CATSRDLASGAGYTF.

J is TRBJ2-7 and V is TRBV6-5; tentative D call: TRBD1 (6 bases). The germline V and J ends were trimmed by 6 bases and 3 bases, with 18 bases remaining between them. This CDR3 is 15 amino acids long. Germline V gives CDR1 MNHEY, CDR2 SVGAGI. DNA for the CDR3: TGTGCCAGCAGCGATTACCGACAGGACCGCTACGAGCAGTACTTC. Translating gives CASSDYRQDRYEQYF.

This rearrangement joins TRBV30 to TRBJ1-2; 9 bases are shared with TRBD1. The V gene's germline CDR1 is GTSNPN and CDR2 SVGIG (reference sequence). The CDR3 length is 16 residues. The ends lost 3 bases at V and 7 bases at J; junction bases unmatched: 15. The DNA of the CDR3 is TGTGCCTGGAGCCACCCGGGGGACAGGGCAAAGGTTGGCTACACCTTC. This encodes CAWSHPGDRAKVGYTF.

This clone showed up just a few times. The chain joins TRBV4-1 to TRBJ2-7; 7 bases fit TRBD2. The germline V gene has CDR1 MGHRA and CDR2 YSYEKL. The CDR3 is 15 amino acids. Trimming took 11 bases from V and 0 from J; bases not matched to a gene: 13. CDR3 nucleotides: TGCGCCGTCCCCCCCGCCCGGGACTACTCCTACGAGCAGTACTTC. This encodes CAVPPARDYSYEQYF.

CDR3 residues: CASSQTSGRAYEQYF. The CDR3 DNA reads as TGCGCCAGCAGCCAGACTAGCGGGAGGGCCTACGAGCAGTACTTC. The rearrangement uses TRBV4-1 and TRBJ2-7; 14 bases line up with TRBD2. V was pared by 3 bases and J by 2 bases, with 0 bases of the junction left unmatched. Germline V gives CDR1 MGHRA, CDR2 YSYEKL. This CDR3 is 15 amino acids long.

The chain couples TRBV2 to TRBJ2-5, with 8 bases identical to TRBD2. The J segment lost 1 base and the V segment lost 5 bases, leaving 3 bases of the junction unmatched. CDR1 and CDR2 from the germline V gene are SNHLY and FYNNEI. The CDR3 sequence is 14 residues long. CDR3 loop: CASSTSGTQETQYF. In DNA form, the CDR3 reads TGTGCCAGCAGTACTAGCGGAACCCAAGAGACCCAGTACTTC.

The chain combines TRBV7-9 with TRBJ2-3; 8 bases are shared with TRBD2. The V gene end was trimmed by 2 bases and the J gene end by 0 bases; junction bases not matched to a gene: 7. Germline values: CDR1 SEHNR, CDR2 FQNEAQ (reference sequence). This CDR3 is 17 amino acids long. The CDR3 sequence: CASSLMGLGSSTDTQYF. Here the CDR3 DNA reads TGTGCCAGCAGCTTAATGGGACTAGGCTCTAGCACAGATACGCAGTATTTT.

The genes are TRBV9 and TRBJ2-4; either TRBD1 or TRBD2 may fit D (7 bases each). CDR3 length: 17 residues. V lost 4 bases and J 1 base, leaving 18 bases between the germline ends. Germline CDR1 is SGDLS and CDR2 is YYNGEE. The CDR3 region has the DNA TGTGCCAGCAGCCCGGGGGAGGGGGCGGTGGCCAAAAACATTCAGTACTTC. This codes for CASSPGEGAVAKNIQYF.

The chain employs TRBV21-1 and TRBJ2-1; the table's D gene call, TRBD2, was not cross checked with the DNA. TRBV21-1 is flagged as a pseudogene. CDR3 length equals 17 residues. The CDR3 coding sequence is TGTGCCAGCAGCAAAGGGGCCGAGCGGGCTTCCCACAATGAGCAGTTCTTC. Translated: CASSKGAERASHNEQFF.

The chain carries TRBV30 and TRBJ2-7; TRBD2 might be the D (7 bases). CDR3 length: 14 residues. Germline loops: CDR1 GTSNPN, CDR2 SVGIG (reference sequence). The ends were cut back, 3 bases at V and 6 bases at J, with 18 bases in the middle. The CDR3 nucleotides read TGTGCCTGGAGCAAGGGGGGGGCGTTGGGCGAGCAGTACTTC. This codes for CAWSKGGALGEQYF.

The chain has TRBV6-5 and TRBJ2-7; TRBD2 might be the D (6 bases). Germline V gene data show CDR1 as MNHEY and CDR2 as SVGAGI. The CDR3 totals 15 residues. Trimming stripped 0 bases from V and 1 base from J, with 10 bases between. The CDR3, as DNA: TGTGCCAGCAGTTACTCGATAGCGGATTCCTACGAGCAGTACTTC. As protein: CASSYSIADSYEQYF.